The rows below give T cell receptor beta chains drawn from one sample of a study of read filtering for tumor transcriptome and immune sequencing. TCRdb recomputed calls from the reads with MiXCR, one row per CDR3 protein. The table includes about 62,000 distinct CDR3 sequences, around a fifth detected once. The material sequenced was a population of CD138-negative cells sorted from bone marrow. These receptors were taken from a donor aged 40 or older with multiple myeloma. CDR3s include the opening cysteine and the closing phenylalanine or tryptophan.

TRBV7-9	TRBJ2-1	CASSLAGVNEQFF
TRBV10-2	TRBJ2-3	CASSRTGAEDTQYF
TRBV13	TRBJ2-1	CASSENRYRPYNEQFF
TRBV29-1	TRBJ2-3	CSASYTDTQYF
TRBV3-1	TRBJ2-5	CASSHRVYETQYF
TRBV9	TRBJ2-5	CASSIQPIQETQYF
TRBV5-1	TRBJ1-1	CASSPAGFRAGQRDEAFF
TRBV6-5	TRBJ2-7	CASSLSYSRQGVAEYEQYF
TRBV29-1	TRBJ1-2	CSVEDRDRPYGYTF
TRBV9	TRBJ2-7	CASSGDTGPYEQYF
TRBV29-1	TRBJ1-1	CSVRRTEAFF
TRBV6-1	TRBJ2-1	CASLAGKYNEQFF
TRBV7-2	TRBJ2-1	CASSLEQGRYHEQFF
TRBV6-6	TRBJ2-3	CASRWTGAIDTQYF
TRBV28	TRBJ1-1	CASSSPWRLMSTEAFF
TRBV2	TRBJ2-1	CASSGLDSNEQFF
TRBV5-1	TRBJ2-7	CASSIAGGRDEQYF
TRBV7-9	TRBJ2-7	CASRPGVGEQYF
TRBV20-1	TRBJ2-1	CSALGGRDNEQFF
TRBV10-2	TRBJ2-5	CASKSQGGIGTQYF
TRBV6-4	TRBJ2-1	CASGSGTSEQFF
TRBV11-2	TRBJ2-6	CASGDTASGANVLTF
TRBV5-1	TRBJ2-7	CASSARQGAYEQYF
TRBV3-1	TRBJ2-7	CASSHFRTGGSGEQYF
TRBV7-8	TRBJ2-5	CASSSQGQETQYF
TRBV5-8	TRBJ1-5	CASNLALWVYRVGNQPQHF
TRBV5-6	TRBJ1-2	CASSSPTGRGYGYTF
TRBV6-1	TRBJ2-7	CASTRGSYEQYF
TRBV6-5	TRBJ1-1	CASSYLSRANTEAFF
TRBV3-1	TRBJ2-7	CASSPRGGSGYEQYF
TRBV7-2	TRBJ2-3	CASSLGLVILDTQYF
TRBV29-1	TRBJ2-1	CSVVPGSSYNEQFF
TRBV2	TRBJ2-5	CASSEGIGPTEETQYF